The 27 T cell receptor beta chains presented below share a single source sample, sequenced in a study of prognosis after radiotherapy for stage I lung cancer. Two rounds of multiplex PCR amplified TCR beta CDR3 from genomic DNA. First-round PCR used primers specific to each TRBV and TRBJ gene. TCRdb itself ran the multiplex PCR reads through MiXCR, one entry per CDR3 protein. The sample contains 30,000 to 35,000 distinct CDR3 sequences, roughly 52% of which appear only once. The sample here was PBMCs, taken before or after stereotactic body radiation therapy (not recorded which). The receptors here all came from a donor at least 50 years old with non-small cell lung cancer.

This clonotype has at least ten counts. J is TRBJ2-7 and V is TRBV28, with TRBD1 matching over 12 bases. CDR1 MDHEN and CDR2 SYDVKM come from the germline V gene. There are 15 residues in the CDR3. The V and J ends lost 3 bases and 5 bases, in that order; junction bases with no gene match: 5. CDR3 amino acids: CASSFLGQGAHEQYF. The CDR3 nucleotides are TGTGCCAGCAGTTTCCTGGGACAGGGGGCCCACGAGCAGTACTTC.

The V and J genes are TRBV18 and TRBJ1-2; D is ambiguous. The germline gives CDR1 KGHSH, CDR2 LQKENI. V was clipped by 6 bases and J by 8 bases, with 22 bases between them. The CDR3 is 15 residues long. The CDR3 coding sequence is TGTGCCAGCTCGCCAGATAATCTCCCCGGTGGGGGCTACACCTTC. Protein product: CASSPDNLPGGGYTF.

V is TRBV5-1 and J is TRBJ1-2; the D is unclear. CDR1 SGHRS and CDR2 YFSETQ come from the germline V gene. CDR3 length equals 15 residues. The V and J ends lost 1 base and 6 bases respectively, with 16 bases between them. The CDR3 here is CASSLSIANPDGYTF. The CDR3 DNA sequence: TGCGCCAGCAGCTTGTCAATTGCTAACCCAGATGGCTACACCTTC. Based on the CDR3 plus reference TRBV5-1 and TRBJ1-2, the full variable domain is KAGVTQTPRYLIKTRGQQVTLSCSPISGHRSVSWYQQTPGQGLQFLFEYFSETQRNKGNFPGRFSGRQFSNSRSEMNVSTLELGDSALYLCASSLSIANPDGYTFGSGTRLTVV.

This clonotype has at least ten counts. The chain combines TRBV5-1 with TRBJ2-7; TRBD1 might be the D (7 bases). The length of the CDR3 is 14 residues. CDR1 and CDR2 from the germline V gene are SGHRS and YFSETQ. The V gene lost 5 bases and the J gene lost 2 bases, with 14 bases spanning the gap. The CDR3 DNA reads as TGCGCCAGCAGGCGGAGGGGGCGTACCTACGAGCAGTACTTC. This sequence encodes CASRRRGRTYEQYF.

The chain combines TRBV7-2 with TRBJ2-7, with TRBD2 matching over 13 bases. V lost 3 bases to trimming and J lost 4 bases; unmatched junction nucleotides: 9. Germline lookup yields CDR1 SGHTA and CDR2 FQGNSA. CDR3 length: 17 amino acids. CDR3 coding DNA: TGTGCCAGCAGCTTCGACACCACTAGCGGGAGGGGTTACGAGCAGTACTTC. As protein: CASSFDTTSGRGYEQYF.

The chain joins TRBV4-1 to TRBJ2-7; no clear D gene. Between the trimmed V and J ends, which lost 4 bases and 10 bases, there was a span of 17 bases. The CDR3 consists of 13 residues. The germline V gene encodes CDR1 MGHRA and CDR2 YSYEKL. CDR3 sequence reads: CASSRDLQANQYF. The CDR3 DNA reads TGCGCCAGCAGCCGAGACCTTCAGGCCAACCAGTACTTC.

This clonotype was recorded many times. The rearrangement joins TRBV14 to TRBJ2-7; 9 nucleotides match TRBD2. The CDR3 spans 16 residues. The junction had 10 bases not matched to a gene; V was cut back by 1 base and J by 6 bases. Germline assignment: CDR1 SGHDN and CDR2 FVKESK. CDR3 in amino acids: CASSQVERGRAGEQYF. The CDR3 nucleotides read TGTGCCAGCAGCCAAGTTGAACGCGGGAGGGCCGGCGAGCAGTACTTC.

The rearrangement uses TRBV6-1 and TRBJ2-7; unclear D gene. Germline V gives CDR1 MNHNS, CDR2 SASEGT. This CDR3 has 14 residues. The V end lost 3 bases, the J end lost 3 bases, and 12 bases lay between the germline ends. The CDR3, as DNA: TGTGCCAGCAGTGAGGTCGGCATGCTCTACGAGCAGTACTTC. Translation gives CASSEVGMLYEQYF.

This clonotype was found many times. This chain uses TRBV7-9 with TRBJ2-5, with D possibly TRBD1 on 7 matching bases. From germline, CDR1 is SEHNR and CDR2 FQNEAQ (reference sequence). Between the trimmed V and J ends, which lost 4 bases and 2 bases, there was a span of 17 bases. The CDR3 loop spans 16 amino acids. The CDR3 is CASSSLRGRGQETQYF. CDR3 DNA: TGTGCCAGCAGCTCCCTTAGGGGGCGGGGACAAGAGACCCAGTACTTC.

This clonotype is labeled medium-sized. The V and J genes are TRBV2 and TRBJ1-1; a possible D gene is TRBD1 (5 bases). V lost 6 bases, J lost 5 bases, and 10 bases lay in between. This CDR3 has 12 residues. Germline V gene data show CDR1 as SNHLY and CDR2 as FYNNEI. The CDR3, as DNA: TGTGCCAGCAGGGGCACAGGAACTGAAGCTTTCTTT. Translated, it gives CASRGTGTEAFF.

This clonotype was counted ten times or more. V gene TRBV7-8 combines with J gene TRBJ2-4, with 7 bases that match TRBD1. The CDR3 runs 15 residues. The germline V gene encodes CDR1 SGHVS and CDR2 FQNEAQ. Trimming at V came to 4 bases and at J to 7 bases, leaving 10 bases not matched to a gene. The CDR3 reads CASSSDLRGMNIQYF. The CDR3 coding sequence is TGTGCCAGCAGCTCGGATCTCAGGGGGATGAACATTCAGTACTTC. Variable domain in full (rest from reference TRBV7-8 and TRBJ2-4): GAGVSQSPRYKVAKRGQDVALRCDPISGHVSLFWYQQALGQGPEFLTYFQNEAQLDKSGLPSDRFFAERPEGSVSTLKIQRTQQEDSAVYLCASSSDLRGMNIQYFGAGTRLSVL.

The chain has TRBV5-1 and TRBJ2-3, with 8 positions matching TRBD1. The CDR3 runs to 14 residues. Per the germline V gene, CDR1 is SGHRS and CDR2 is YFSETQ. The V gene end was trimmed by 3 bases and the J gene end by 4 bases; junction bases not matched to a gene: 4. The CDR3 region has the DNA TGCGCCAGCAGCTCCGGACAGGGCCCAGATACGCAGTATTTT. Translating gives CASSSGQGPDTQYF. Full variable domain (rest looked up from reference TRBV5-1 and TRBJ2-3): KAGVTQTPRYLIKTRGQQVTLSCSPISGHRSVSWYQQTPGQGLQFLFEYFSETQRNKGNFPGRFSGRQFSNSRSEMNVSTLELGDSALYLCASSSGQGPDTQYFGPGTRLTVL.

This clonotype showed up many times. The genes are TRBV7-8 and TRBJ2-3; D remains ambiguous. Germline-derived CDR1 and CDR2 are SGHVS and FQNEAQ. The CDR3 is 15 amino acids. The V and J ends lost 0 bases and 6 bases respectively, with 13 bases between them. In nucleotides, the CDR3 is TGTGCCAGCAGCTTAGCGAGGAGTCGGGTGGATACGCAGTATTTT. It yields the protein CASSLARSRVDTQYF.

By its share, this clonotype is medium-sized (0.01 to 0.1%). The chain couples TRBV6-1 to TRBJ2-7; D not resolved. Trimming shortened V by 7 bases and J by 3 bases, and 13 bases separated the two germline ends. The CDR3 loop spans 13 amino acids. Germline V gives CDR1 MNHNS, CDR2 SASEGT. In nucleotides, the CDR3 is TGTGCCAGCACTAAGGATCCTTTCTACGAGCAGTACTTC. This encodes CASTKDPFYEQYF.

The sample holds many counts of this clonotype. CDR3 residues: CASSHYNGAAGGAETQYF. The CDR3, as DNA: TGTGCCAGCAGCCACTACAACGGGGCGGCGGGAGGGGCGGAGACCCAGTACTTC. The chain uses TRBV3-1 and TRBJ2-5; TRBD2 aligns across 9 bases. V gave up 3 bases and J gave up 5 bases; unmatched junction bases: 16. CDR1 LGHDT and CDR2 YNNKEL come from the germline V gene (reference sequence). The CDR3 spans 18 residues.

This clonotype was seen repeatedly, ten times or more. CDR3 residues: CASSFRSGSETQYF. The CDR3 DNA follows: TGTGCCAGCAGCTTTCGTAGCGGGAGTGAGACCCAGTACTTC. The rearrangement links TRBV7-2 to TRBJ2-5; TRBD2 matches at 9 bases. CDR1 and CDR2 from the germline V gene are SGHTA and FQGNSA. The length of the CDR3 is 14 residues. Losses at the gene ends were 3 bases for V and 5 bases for J; bases not matched to a gene: 4. The full variable domain, rest sourced from reference TRBV7-2 and TRBJ2-5, is GAGVSQSPSNKVTEKGKDVELRCDPISGHTALYWYRQSLGQGLEFLIYFQGNSAPDKSGLPSDRFSAERTGGSVSTLTIQRTQQEDSAVYLCASSFRSGSETQYFGPGTRLLVL.

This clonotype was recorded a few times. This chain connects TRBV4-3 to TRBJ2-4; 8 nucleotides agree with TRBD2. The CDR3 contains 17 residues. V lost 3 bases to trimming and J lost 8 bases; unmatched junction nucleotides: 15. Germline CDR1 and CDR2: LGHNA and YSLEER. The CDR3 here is CASSHVPGLSGGDIQYF. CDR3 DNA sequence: TGCGCCAGCAGCCACGTCCCGGGACTATCGGGGGGGGACATTCAGTACTTC.

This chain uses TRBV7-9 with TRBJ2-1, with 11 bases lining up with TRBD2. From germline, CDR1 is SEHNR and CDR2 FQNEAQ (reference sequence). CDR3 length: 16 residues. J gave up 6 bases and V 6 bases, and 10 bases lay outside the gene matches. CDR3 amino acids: CASRANSGRATNEQFF. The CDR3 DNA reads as TGTGCCAGCAGAGCAAATAGCGGGAGGGCCACCAATGAGCAGTTCTTC.

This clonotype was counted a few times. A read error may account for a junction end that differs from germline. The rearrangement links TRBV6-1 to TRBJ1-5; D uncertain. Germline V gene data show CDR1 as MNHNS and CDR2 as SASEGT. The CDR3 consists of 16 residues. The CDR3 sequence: CASSEPAQGGSQLQHF. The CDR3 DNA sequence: TGTGCCAGCAGTGAACCGGCCCAAGGTGGCAGCCAGCTCCAGCATTTT.

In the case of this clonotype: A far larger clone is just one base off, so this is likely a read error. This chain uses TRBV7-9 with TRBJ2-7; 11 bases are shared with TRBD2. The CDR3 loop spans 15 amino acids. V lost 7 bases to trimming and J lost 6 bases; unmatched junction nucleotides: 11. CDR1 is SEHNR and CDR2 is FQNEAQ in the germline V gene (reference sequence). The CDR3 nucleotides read TGTGCCAGCATCTTGACTAGCGGGATCTGGAGCGAGCAGTACTTC. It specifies CASILTSGIWSEQYF. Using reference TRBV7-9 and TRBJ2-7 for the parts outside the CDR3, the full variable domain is DTGVSQNPRHKITKRGQNVTFRCDPISEHNRLYWYRQTLGQGPEFLTYFQNEAQLEKSRLLSDRFSAERPKGSFSTLEIQRTEQGDSAMYLCASILTSGIWSEQYFGPGTRLTVT.

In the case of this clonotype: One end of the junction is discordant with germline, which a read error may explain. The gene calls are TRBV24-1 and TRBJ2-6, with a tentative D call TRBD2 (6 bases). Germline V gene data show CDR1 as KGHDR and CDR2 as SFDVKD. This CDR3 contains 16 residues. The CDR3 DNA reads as TGTGCCACCAGTGATTCCCCGGGGGTCCGGGCCAACTTCCTGACTTTC. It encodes CATSDSPGVRANFLTF.

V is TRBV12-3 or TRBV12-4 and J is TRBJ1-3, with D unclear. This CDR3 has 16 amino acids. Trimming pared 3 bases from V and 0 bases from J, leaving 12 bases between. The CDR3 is CASSLRHLRSGNTIYF. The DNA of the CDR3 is TGTGCCAGCAGTTTGAGGCACCTCCGCTCTGGAAACACCATATATTTT.

The CDR3 DNA is TGCGCCAGCAGCTTGGTTTTTCCAAAGCGGGCCAACGAGCAGTACTTC. Translation: CASSLVFPKRANEQYF. The V call is TRBV5-1, the J call TRBJ2-7; perhaps TRBD2 as D (6 bases). This CDR3 is 16 amino acids long. Trimming shortened V by 0 bases and J by 5 bases, and 18 bases separated the two germline ends. CDR1 is SGHRS and CDR2 is YFSETQ in the germline V gene. The whole variable domain, remainder taken from reference TRBV5-1 and TRBJ2-7, is KAGVTQTPRYLIKTRGQQVTLSCSPISGHRSVSWYQQTPGQGLQFLFEYFSETQRNKGNFPGRFSGRQFSNSRSEMNVSTLELGDSALYLCASSLVFPKRANEQYFGPGTRLTVT.

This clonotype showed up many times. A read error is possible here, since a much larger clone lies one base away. In DNA form, the CDR3 reads TGTGCCAGCATCCAAGACGGGGGATTCGGAGAGACCCAGTACTTC. Encoded protein: CASIQDGGFGETQYF. V usage is TRBV3-1 and J usage is TRBJ2-5; D may be TRBD2 (6 bases). CDR1 is LGHDT and CDR2 is YNNKEL in the germline V gene (reference sequence). The CDR3 has 15 residues.

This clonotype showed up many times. The CDR3 coding sequence is TGTGCCAGCAGCCAAGATGCCTACGAGCAGTACTTC. Translation gives CASSQDAYEQYF. V gene TRBV3-1 combines with J gene TRBJ2-7; D not certain. The CDR3 length is 12 residues. Germline V gives CDR1 LGHDT, CDR2 YNNKEL (reference sequence). Trimming removed 0 bases from V and 2 bases from J, with 2 bases in between.

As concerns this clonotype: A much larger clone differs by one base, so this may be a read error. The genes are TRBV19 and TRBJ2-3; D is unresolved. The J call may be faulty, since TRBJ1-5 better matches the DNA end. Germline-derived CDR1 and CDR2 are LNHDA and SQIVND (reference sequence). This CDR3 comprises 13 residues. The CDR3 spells CATQRSSGDTQHF. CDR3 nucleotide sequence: TGTGCCACCCAACGCTCTAGCGGGGATACGCAGCATTTT.

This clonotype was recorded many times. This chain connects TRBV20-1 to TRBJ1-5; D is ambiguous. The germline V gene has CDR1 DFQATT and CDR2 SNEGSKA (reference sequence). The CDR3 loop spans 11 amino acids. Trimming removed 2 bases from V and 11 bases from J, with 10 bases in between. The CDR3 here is CSARSRSTQHF. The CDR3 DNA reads TGCAGTGCTAGATCCCGGTCAACCCAGCATTTT.